This T cell receptor beta chain was recovered during a study of cytomegalovirus exposure and HLA in healthy donors. A multiplex PCR was run with 60 Vbeta primers and 13 Jbeta primers. The repertoire was sequenced with immunoSEQ multiplex PCR; TCRdb's copy has only in-frame clones and lacks some. This sample yields some 180,000 clones, of which 75% to 85% are seen a single time; 1.4% belongs to the top ten. The germline CDR1 and CDR2 sequences are LGHNA and YNFKEQ. V was trimmed by 0 bases and J by 9 bases, leaving 11 bases between them. The CDR3 length is 13 residues. This sequence joins TRBV4-2 and TRBJ1-1; no reliable D call. The origin of this receptor is a man between 18 and 29 years old in good health and CMV-seronegative. The material sequenced was PBMCs. The CDR3 DNA follows: TGTGCCAGCAGCCAAGAAACCGGTATCAAAGCTTTCTTT. It translates to CASSQETGIKAFF.